This TCR beta chain derives from a study of T cells in Graves' hyperthyroidism and ophthalmopathy. This clonotype was observed many times. Amplification targeted TCR beta CDR3 regions from RNA transcripts. A first-round RT-PCR of the TCR CDR3 used the HTBI primer set. TCRdb recomputed calls from the multiplex PCR reads with MiXCR, one row per CDR3 protein. The sample has about 590,000 distinct CDR3 sequences, more than 15% seen once. A lack of ophthalmopathy progression within 18 months defined stable Graves' hyperthyroidism. For the diagnoses, clinical symptoms, serum thyroxine and TRAb, thyroid ultrasound and orbital computed tomography were used. Trimming stripped 3 bases from V and 6 bases from J, with 21 bases between. CDR3 length: 16 residues.

The sample consisted of blood. The V and J genes are TRBV12-3 or TRBV12-4 and TRBJ2-7, with D perhaps matching TRBD2 (6 bases). The origin of this receptor is a woman aged 30 to 39 with Graves' hyperthyroidism. CDR3 sequence reads: CASSFAHGTPGSEQYF. DNA of the CDR3: TGTGCCAGCAGTTTTGCTCACGGGACCCCCGGGAGCGAGCAGTACTTC.